This T cell receptor (beta chain) came from a study of blood T cell repertoires in COVID-19. The overall study: Donors in the United States, Italy and Spain gave samples during acute or convalescent COVID-19. The cDNA or gDNA used as material had been derived from T cells, B-cell-depleted T cells, or PBMCs.

This CDR3 contains 15 residues. Germline CDR1 reads MNHEY; CDR2 reads SMNVEV (reference sequence). V lost 7 bases to trimming and J lost 4 bases, with 18 bases between them. Per the original methods: The assay estimated nucleated cells by amplifying reference gene primers. The table came from immunoSEQ multiplex PCR; TCRdb's copy has only in-frame clones and leaves some out. V and J calls and clone size are copied from that table; D and trimming were computed from the DNA. This sample has around 300,000 clones; 75% to 90% occur once, and the top ten carry 2% to 3%. The clonotype originates from a man aged 18 to 30 with active or convalescent COVID-19. The chain uses TRBV27 and TRBJ2-3, with a weak D call TRBD2 (5 bases). Sequencing was carried out using peripheral blood. The CDR3 nucleotides are TGTGCCAGCACTTCATGGGGAGCAAACGCAGATACGCAGTATTTT. Translation gives CASTSWGANADTQYF.